The entry below gives a single TCR beta chain sequence along with its context. Its antigen remains undetermined. Base qualities are missing; no much larger clone stands one base away. The sample comes from a study of neoadjuvant anti-PD-1 for oral cavity cancer (dated by TCRdb to the early 2020s). In terms of the full investigation: Patients mostly received three to four biweekly doses of nivolumab at 3 mg/kg before curative-intent surgical resection. For patients who did not progress, a fourth nivolumab dose was given around day 43, followed by definitive surgical resection on days 50-56. Patients with complete response, partial response or stable disease by RECIST 1.1 were defined as responders, whereas patients with progression were defined as non-responders. The parent correlative cohort had about 11 patients and a response rate of about 31%.

Overall study results and their limits: After neoadjuvant nivolumab, T cell clonality (Gini index) in PBMCs was significantly higher in non-responders than in responders. Only a few patients per response group were included in the TCR analyses, and the authors called for validation in larger cohorts. Higher pretreatment blood Treg/Th17 ratios correlated with both higher pretreatment blood TCRbeta clonality and lower post-treatment tumor TCRbeta clonality.

The time point label on this specimen signifies: before neoadjuvant nivolumab. None of the patients had received prior systemic or radiation treatment, and all were newly diagnosed with stage II-IVA oral cavity squamous cell carcinoma. The cohort was made up of patients with locally advanced, HPV-negative oral cavity squamous cell carcinoma. Peripheral blood mononuclear cells were analyzed directly, without maintenance or expansion in culture. Samples were obtained from a longitudinal correlative study of a single-arm phase II trial of neoadjuvant nivolumab in oral cavity squamous cell carcinoma. Subject-matched pre- and post-treatment PBMCs and tumors from three responders and three non-responders underwent genomic DNA-based TCRbeta sequencing. Peripheral blood mononuclear cells were collected once before nivolumab treatment and again after treatment, at the time of surgery. Genomic DNA was isolated from PBMCs using the Maxwell RSC DNA from Cells kit.

The V end loses 6 bases and the J end loses 1 base, and a stretch of 15 bases separates them. Including cysteine and phenylalanine, the CDR3 has 15 amino acids. Only the CDR3 DNA is retained, 45 bases long and in frame from the first base. For CDR1 and CDR2, the germline V gene lists MDHEN and SYDVKM. For deep sequencing, each PBMC sample was run in six replicates, with libraries mostly built from 480 ng of input genomic DNA. TCRbeta libraries were prepared with the immunoSEQ hsTCRbeta kit according to the manufacturer's instructions. Sequencing of the completed libraries took place using an Illumina NovaSeq 6000 S4 flow cell after they had been pooled to approximately 3 nM. The study's own analysis went as follows. Raw data preprocessing and quality control were performed with the immunoSEQ Analyzer. The analysis was limited to productive rearrangements, and each clonotype was defined by a unique CDR3 amino acid sequence. Repertoire clonality was estimated as the Gini-Simpson index, computed with the R package tcR. Gini indices were compared with Student's t test, and associations with tumor size change were assessed by Pearson correlation. The clones in this table, taken by TCRdb from immuneACCESS, are in-frame only. Not every clone is retained; where verified, under half of the shortfall comes from an unresolved V gene, and the cause of the rest is unknown. The V and J calls and the clone size are those of that table, but D and trimming were determined from the DNA. This sample comprises about 81,000 clones, 70% to 85% of them detected only once. Over 3% of the sample lies in the top ten.

The sequence was collected from a person between 35 and 79 years old with oral cavity squamous cell carcinoma. This material consisted of PBMCs, taken before nivolumab (anti-PD-1) treatment. The chain is assembled from TRBV28 and TRBJ2-5; matching of 6 bases hints at TRBD1 as the D gene. The bases are TGTGCCAGCAGGCCGCCCCAAGGGGGCCAAGAGACCCAGTACTTC. Translated, it gives CASRPPQGGQETQYF.